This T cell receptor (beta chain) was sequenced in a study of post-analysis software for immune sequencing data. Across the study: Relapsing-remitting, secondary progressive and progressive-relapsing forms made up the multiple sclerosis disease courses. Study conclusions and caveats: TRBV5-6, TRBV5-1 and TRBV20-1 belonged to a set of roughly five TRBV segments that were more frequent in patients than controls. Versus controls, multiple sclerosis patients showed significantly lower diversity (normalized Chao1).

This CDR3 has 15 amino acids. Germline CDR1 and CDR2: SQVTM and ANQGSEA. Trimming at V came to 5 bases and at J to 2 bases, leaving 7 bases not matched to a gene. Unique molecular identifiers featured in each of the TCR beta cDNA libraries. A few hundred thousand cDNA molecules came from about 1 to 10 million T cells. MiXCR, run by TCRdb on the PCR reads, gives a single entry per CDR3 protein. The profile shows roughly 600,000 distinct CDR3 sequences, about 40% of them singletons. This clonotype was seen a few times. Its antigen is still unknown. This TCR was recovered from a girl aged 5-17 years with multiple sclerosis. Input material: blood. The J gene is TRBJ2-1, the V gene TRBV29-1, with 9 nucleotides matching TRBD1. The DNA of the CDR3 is TGCAGCGTTTTACAGGGGGCTAATGCCTACAATGAGCAGTTCTTC. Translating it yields CSVLQGANAYNEQFF.